This TCR beta chain derives from a study of cytomegalovirus exposure and HLA in healthy donors. The PCR used 60 Vbeta and 13 Jbeta primers. Some clones are missing from TCRdb's copy, which holds only in-frame ones; the method was immunoSEQ multiplex PCR. Its clone listing holds fewer than 200,000 clones. V was shortened by 7 bases and J by 5 bases, with 17 bases between the two germline ends. CDR3 length: 14 amino acids. The germline V gene encodes CDR1 ENHRY and CDR2 SYGVKD. The specimen was PBMCs. The receptor comes from a man aged 25 to 40 in good health and CMV-seronegative. The chain combines TRBV10-3 with TRBJ1-2, with D tentatively TRBD1 (6 bases). The CDR3 DNA follows: TGTGCCATCACCTCGGCGACAGGCCGTTATGGCTACACCTTC. As protein: CAITSATGRYGYTF.